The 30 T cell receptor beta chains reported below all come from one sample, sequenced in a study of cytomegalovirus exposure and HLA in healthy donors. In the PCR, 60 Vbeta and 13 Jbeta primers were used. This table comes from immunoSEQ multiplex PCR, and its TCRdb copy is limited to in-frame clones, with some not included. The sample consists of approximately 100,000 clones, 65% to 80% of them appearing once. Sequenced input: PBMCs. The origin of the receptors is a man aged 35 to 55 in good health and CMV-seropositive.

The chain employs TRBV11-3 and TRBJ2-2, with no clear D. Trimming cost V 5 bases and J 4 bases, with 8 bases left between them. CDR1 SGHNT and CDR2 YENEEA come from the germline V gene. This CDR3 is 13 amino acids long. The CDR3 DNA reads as TGTGCCAGCAGCATCCCCGGCACCGGGGAGCTGTTTTTT. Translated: CASSIPGTGELFF. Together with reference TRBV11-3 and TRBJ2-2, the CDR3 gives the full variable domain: EAGVVQSPRYKIIEKKQPVAFWCNPISGHNTLYWYLQNLGQGPELLIRYENEEAVDDSQLPKDRFSAERLKGVDSTLKIQPAELGDSAVYLCASSIPGTGELFFGEGSRLTVL.

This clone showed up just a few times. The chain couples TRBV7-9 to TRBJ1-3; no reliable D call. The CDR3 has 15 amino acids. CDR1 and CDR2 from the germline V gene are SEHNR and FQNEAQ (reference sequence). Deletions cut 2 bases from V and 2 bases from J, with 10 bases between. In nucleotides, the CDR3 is TGTGCCAGCAGCTTACTTTTATCAGCTGGAAACACCATATATTTT. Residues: CASSLLLSAGNTIYF.

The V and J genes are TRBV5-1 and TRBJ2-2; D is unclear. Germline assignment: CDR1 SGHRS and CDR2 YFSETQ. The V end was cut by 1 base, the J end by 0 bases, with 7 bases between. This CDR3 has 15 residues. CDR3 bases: TGCGCCAGCAGCTTGAGACATACGAACACCGGGGAGCTGTTTTTT. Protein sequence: CASSLRHTNTGELFF.

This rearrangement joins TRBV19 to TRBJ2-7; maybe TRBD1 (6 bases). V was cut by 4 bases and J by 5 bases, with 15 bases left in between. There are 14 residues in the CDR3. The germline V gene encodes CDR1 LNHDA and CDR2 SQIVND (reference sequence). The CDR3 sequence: CASSRDIGADEQYF. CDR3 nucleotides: TGTGCCAGTAGTAGGGACATAGGGGCGGACGAGCAGTACTTC.

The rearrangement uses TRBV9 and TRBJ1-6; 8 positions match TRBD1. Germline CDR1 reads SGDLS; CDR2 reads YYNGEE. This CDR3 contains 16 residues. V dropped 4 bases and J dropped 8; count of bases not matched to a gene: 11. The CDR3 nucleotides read TGTGCCAGCAGCCTAGGGGGCAGGGGGCTGTATTCACCCCTCCACTTT. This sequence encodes CASSLGGRGLYSPLHF.

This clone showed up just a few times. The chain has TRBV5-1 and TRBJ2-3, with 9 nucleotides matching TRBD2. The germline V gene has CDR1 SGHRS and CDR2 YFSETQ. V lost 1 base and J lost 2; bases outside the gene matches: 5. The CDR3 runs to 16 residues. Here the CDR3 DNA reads TGCGCCAGCAGCTTGATCCTAGCGGGGACCACAGATACGCAGTATTTT. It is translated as CASSLILAGTTDTQYF.

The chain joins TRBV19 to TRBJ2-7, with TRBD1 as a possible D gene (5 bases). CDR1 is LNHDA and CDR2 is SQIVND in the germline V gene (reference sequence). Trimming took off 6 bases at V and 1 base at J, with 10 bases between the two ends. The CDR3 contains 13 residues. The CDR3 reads CASSMTVSYEQYF. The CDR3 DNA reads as TGTGCCAGTAGCATGACAGTTTCCTACGAGCAGTACTTC.

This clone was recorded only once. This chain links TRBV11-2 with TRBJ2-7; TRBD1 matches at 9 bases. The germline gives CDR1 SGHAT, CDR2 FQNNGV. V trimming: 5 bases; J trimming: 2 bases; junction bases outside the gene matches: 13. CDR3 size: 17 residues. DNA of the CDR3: TGTGCCAGCAGCGCAGTCCCGGGACAGGGAAATCCCTACGAGCAGTACTTC. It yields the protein CASSAVPGQGNPYEQYF.

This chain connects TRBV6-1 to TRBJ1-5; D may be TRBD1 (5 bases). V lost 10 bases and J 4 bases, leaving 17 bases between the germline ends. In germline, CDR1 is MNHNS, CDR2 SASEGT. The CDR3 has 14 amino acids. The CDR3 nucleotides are TGTGCCACTACCCCTTCCGGGGGAAATCAGCCCCAGCATTTT. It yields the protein CATTPSGGNQPQHF.

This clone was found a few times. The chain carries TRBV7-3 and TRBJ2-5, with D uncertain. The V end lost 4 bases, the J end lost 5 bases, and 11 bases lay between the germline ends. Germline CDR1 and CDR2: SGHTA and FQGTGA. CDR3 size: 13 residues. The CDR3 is CASSSQIGETQYF. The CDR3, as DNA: TGTGCCAGCAGCTCACAAATCGGGGAGACCCAGTACTTC.

CDR3 nucleotide sequence: TGCGCCAGCAGATACGGGGGGACCCAGTACTTC. It codes for CASRYGGTQYF. V usage is TRBV5-1 and J usage is TRBJ2-5; D is possibly TRBD2 (6 bases). In germline, CDR1 is SGHRS, CDR2 YFSETQ. V lost 5 bases and J lost 7, with 9 bases in between. This CDR3 has 11 amino acids. The entire variable domain, with the rest obtained from reference TRBV5-1 and TRBJ2-5, is as follows: KAGVTQTPRYLIKTRGQQVTLSCSPISGHRSVSWYQQTPGQGLQFLFEYFSETQRNKGNFPGRFSGRQFSNSRSEMNVSTLELGDSALYLCASRYGGTQYFGPGTRLLVL.

This chain's CDR3 is CASRSAGTSTDTQYF. The CDR3 nucleotides are TGTGCCAGCAGGTCGGCGGGTACTAGCACAGATACGCAGTATTTT. V usage is TRBV6-6 and J usage is TRBJ2-3, with D possibly matching TRBD2 (5 bases). V was pared by 6 bases and J by 0 bases, with 13 bases between. CDR3 length: 15 residues. Germline V gene data show CDR1 as MNHNY and CDR2 as SVGAGI (reference sequence).

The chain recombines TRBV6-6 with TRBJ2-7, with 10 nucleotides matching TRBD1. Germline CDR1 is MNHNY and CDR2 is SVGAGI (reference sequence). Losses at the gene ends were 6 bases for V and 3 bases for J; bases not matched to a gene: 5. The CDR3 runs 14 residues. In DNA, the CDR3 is TGTGCCAGCAGGGGGACAGGGGTGGGCTACGAGCAGTACTTC. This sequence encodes CASRGTGVGYEQYF.

The CDR3 region is CASSEMFRDNEQFF. In DNA form, the CDR3 reads TGTGCCAGCAGTGAAATGTTCCGGGACAATGAGCAGTTCTTC. This chain uses TRBV2 with TRBJ2-1, with D hard to call. The germline V gene has CDR1 SNHLY and CDR2 FYNNEI. V lost 2 bases and J lost 5, with 10 bases in between. The CDR3 is 14 residues long.

The CDR3, as DNA: TGTGCCAGCAGCTTATTCAGGGGGACCTCCTACGAGCAGTACTTC. This codes for CASSLFRGTSYEQYF. This chain connects TRBV7-2 to TRBJ2-7, with TRBD1 identical over 7 bases. Trimming removed 2 bases from V and 0 bases from J; junction bases left unmatched: 4. This CDR3 is built from 15 residues. The germline V gene has CDR1 SGHTA and CDR2 FQGNSA.

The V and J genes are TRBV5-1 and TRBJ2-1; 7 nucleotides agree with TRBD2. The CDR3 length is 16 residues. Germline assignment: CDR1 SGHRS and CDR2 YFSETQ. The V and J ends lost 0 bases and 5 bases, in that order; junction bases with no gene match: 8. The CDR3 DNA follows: TGCGCCAGCAGCTTGGCCGGGGCGGGGGTAAACAATGAGCAGTTCTTC. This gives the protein CASSLAGAGVNNEQFF.

The CDR3 loop is CASSQPGQPPEKLFF. In DNA, the CDR3 is TGTGCCAGCAGCCAACCGGGACAGCCCCCTGAAAAACTGTTTTTT. The gene calls are TRBV4-2 and TRBJ1-4; TRBD1 matches 7 bases. CDR1 is LGHNA, CDR2 YNFKEQ, per germline. The CDR3 has 15 residues. The V segment lost 2 bases and the J segment 7 bases; nucleotides outside the gene matches: 7.

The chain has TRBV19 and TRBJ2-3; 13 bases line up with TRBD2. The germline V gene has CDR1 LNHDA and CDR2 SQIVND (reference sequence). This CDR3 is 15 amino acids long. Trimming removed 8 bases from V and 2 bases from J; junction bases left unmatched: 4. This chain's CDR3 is CASAGTSGDTDTQYF. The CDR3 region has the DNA TGTGCCAGTGCTGGGACTAGCGGGGACACAGATACGCAGTATTTT. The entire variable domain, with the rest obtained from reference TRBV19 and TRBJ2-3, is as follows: DGGITQSPKYLFRKEGQNVTLSCEQNLNHDAMYWYRQDPGQGLRLIYYSQIVNDFQKGDIAEGYSVSREKKESFPLTVTSAQKNPTAFYLCASAGTSGDTDTQYFGPGTRLTVL.

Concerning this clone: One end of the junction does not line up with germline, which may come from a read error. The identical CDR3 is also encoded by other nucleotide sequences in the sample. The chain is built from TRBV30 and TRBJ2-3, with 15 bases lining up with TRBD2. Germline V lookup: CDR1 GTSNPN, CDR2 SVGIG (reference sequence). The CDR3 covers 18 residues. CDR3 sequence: CAWIDTGTSGGITDTQYF. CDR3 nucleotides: TGCGCCTGGATAGATACCGGGACTAGCGGGGGGATCACAGATACGCAGTATTTT.

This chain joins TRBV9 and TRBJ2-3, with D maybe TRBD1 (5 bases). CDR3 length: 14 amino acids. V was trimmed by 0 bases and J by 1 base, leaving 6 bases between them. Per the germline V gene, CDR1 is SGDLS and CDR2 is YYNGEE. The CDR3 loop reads CASSVEGGTDTQYF. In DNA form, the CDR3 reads TGTGCCAGCAGCGTAGAAGGGGGCACAGATACGCAGTATTTT.

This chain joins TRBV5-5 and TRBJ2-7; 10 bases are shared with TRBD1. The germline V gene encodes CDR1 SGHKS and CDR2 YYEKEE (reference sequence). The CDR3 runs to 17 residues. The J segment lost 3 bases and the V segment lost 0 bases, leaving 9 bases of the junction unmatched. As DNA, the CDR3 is TGTGCCAGCAGCTTGGTCTTCAGGACAGGGGGAGACTACGAGCAGTACTTC. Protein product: CASSLVFRTGGDYEQYF. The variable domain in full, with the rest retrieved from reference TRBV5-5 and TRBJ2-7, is DAGVTQSPTHLIKTRGQQVTLRCSPISGHKSVSWYQQVLGQGPQFIFQYYEKEERGRGNFPDRFSARQFPNYSSELNVNALLLGDSALYLCASSLVFRTGGDYEQYFGPGTRLTVT.

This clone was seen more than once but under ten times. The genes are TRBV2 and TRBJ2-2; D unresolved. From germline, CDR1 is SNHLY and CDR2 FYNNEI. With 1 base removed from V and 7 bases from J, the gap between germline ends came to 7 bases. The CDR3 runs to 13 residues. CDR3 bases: TGTGCCAGCAGTGAAGGTGGCGGCGGGGAGCTGTTTTTT. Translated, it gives CASSEGGGGELFF. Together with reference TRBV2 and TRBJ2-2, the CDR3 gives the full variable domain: EPEVTQTPSHQVTQMGQEVILRCVPISNHLYFYWYRQILGQKVEFLVSFYNNEISEKSEIFDDQFSVERPDGSNFTLKIRSTKLEDSAMYFCASSEGGGGELFFGEGSRLTVL.

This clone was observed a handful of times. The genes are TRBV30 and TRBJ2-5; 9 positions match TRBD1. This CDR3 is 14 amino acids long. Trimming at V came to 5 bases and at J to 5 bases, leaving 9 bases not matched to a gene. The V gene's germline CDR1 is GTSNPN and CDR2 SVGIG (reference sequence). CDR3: CAWASGTGQETQYF. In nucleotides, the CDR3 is TGTGCCTGGGCCTCCGGGACAGGGCAGGAGACCCAGTACTTC.

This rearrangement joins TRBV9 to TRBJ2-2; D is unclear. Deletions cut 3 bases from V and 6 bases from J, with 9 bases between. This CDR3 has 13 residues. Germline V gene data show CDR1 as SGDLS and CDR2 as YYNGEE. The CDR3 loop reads CASSAYFSGELFF. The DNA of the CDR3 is TGTGCCAGCAGCGCGTACTTTTCCGGGGAGCTGTTTTTT.

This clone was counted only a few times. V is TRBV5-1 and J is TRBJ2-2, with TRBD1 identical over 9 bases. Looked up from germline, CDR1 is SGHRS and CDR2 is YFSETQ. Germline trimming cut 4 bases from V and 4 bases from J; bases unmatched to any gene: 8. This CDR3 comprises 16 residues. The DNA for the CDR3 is TGCGCCAGCAGCACGACCGGGACAGGGAGCACCGGGGAGCTGTTTTTT. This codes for CASSTTGTGSTGELFF. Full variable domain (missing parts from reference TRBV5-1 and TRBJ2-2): KAGVTQTPRYLIKTRGQQVTLSCSPISGHRSVSWYQQTPGQGLQFLFEYFSETQRNKGNFPGRFSGRQFSNSRSEMNVSTLELGDSALYLCASSTTGTGSTGELFFGEGSRLTVL.

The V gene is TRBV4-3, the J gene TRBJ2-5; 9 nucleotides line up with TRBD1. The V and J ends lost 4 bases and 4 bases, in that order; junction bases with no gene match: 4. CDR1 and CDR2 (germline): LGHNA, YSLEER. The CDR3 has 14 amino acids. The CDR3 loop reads CASSPGTGTETQYF. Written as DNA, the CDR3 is TGCGCCAGCAGCCCCGGGACAGGGACAGAGACCCAGTACTTC.

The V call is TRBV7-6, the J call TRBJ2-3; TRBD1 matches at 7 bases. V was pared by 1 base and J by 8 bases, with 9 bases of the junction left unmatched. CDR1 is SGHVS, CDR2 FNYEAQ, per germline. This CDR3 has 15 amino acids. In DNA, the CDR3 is TGTGCCAGCAGCTTAGAGGGACAGCCCTGGGGTACGCAGTATTTT. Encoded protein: CASSLEGQPWGTQYF.

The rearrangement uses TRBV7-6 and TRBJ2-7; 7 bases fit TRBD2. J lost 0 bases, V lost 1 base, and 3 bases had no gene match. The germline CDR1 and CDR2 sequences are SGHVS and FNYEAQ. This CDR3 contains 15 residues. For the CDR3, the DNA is TGTGCCAGCAGCTTAGAAGGGACTATCTCCTACGAGCAGTACTTC. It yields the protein CASSLEGTISYEQYF.

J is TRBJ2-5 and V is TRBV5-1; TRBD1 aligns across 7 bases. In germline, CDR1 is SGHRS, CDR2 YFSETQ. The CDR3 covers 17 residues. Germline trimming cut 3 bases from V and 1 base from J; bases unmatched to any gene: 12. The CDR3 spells CASSWGTARAFQETQYF. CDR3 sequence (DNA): TGCGCCAGCAGCTGGGGGACAGCCCGCGCGTTCCAAGAGACCCAGTACTTC. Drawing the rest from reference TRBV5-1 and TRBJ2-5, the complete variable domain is KAGVTQTPRYLIKTRGQQVTLSCSPISGHRSVSWYQQTPGQGLQFLFEYFSETQRNKGNFPGRFSGRQFSNSRSEMNVSTLELGDSALYLCASSWGTARAFQETQYFGPGTRLLVL.

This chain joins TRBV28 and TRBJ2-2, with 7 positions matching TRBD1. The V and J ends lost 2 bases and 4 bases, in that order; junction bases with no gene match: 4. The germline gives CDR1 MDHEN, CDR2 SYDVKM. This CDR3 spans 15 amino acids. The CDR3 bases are TGTGCCAGCAGTTTAGACAGGGTGTTCACCGGGGAGCTGTTTTTT. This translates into CASSLDRVFTGELFF.